The 9 T cell receptor beta chains given below trace back to one sample, sequenced in a study of Ad26.COV2.S vaccination and SARS-CoV-2 variants. Regarding treatment: around 19 received Ad26.COV2.S at low or high dose, single or two shots; roughly five received placebo; per-sample allocation not given. The samples were gathered on day 63 after the first injection of vaccine or placebo. Profiled with immunoSEQ multiplex PCR; TCRdb holds only in-frame clones, not every one. The sample comprises approximately 400,000 clones, 83% of which are singletons, and around 7.4% rests with the top ten. The source material was peripheral blood, sampled in a trial of Ad26.COV2.S vaccine versus placebo. All receptors derive from a person between 18 and 65 years old who received the Ad26.COV2.S COVID-19 vaccine or a placebo.

The chain joins TRBV7-2 to TRBJ2-7; weak D call: TRBD1 (6 bases). Germline CDR1 is SGHTA and CDR2 is FQGNSA. There are 13 residues in the CDR3. Trimming pared 1 base from V and 7 bases from J, leaving 11 bases between. CDR3 protein: CASSLDRQGEQYF. The CDR3 nucleotides read TGTGCCAGCAGCTTAGACCGGCAGGGGGAGCAGTACTTC.

The genes are TRBV4-1 and TRBJ1-2, with 7 nucleotides matching TRBD1. V was clipped by 1 base and J by 4 bases; unmatched bases: 0. CDR1 and CDR2 from the germline V gene are MGHRA and YSYEKL. This CDR3 spans 13 amino acids. CDR3 in DNA: TGCGCCAGCAGCCAAGGGACAGGCTATGGCTACACCTTC. Translation: CASSQGTGYGYTF.

The chain combines TRBV19 with TRBJ2-7; D gene ambiguous. Germline V gene data show CDR1 as LNHDA and CDR2 as SQIVND (reference sequence). CDR3 size: 16 residues. The V end was cut by 2 bases, the J end by 5 bases, with 19 bases between. CDR3 sequence (DNA): TGTGCCAGTAGTATATCTCAAGGCACCCTAGGCGACGAGCAGTACTTC. It codes for CASSISQGTLGDEQYF.

This clone was seen once. The chain recombines TRBV10-3 with TRBJ2-1, with TRBD2 matching over 8 bases. With 5 bases clipped from V and 6 bases from J, the junction kept 6 bases outside the gene matches. The CDR3 sequence is 14 residues long. CDR1 and CDR2 from the germline V gene are ENHRY and SYGVKD. The CDR3 DNA is TGTGCCATCAGTCTCGGACTAGCTGGCAATGAGCAGTTCTTC. This encodes CAISLGLAGNEQFF.

This sequence joins TRBV5-4 and TRBJ2-2; D ambiguous. The CDR3 has 14 residues. CDR1 and CDR2 (germline): SGHNT, YYREEE (reference sequence). Deletions cut 2 bases from V and 6 bases from J, with 11 bases between. CDR3 nucleotide sequence: TGTGCCAGCAGCTTTTTGATAGAGCCCGGGGAGCTGTTTTTT. This codes for CASSFLIEPGELFF. The full variable domain, completed using reference TRBV5-4 and TRBJ2-2, is ETGVTQSPTHLIKTRGQQVTLRCSSQSGHNTVSWYQQALGQGPQFIFQYYREEENGRGNFPPRFSGLQFPNYSSELNVNALELDDSALYLCASSFLIEPGELFFGEGSRLTVL.

The chain couples TRBV9 to TRBJ1-1, with D tentatively TRBD1 (6 bases). Germline CDR1 and CDR2: SGDLS and YYNGEE. This CDR3 region has 15 residues. V dropped 4 bases and J dropped 4 bases, with 17 bases sitting between them. This CDR3 reads CASSLTWRGGTEAFF. In DNA form, the CDR3 reads TGTGCCAGCAGCCTGACGTGGAGGGGGGGCACTGAAGCTTTCTTT.

This chain uses TRBV6-6 with TRBJ1-6; 7 nucleotides match TRBD1. Germline-derived CDR1 and CDR2 are MNHNY and SVGAGI (reference sequence). This CDR3 comprises 15 residues. Germline trimming cut 2 bases from V and 9 bases from J; bases unmatched to any gene: 7. In DNA form, the CDR3 reads TGTGCCAGCAGTTACGAGGGGGCGCCGCGTTCACCCCTCCACTTT. This translates into CASSYEGAPRSPLHF.

The rearrangement links TRBV4-1 to TRBJ2-7, with 9 bases that match TRBD2. The junction had 6 bases not matched to a gene; V was cut back by 0 bases and J by 6 bases. Germline assignment: CDR1 MGHRA and CDR2 YSYEKL. The CDR3 runs to 15 residues. In nucleotides, the CDR3 is TGCGCCAGCAGCCAAGAAACTAGCGGGTTGGCCGAGCAGTACTTC. It codes for CASSQETSGLAEQYF.

This sequence joins TRBV19 and TRBJ1-2; 9 bases match TRBD1. Germline CDR1 is LNHDA and CDR2 is SQIVND (reference sequence). After removal of 4 bases from V and 5 bases from J, the junction contained 5 bases not matched to a gene. The CDR3 is 14 residues long. The CDR3 DNA reads TGTGCCAGTAGTACAGACAGGGGGAAGTATGGCTACACCTTC. Translation: CASSTDRGKYGYTF. The full variable domain, with the rest looked up from reference TRBV19 and TRBJ1-2, is DGGITQSPKYLFRKEGQNVTLSCEQNLNHDAMYWYRQDPGQGLRLIYYSQIVNDFQKGDIAEGYSVSREKKESFPLTVTSAQKNPTAFYLCASSTDRGKYGYTFGSGTRLTVV.